This TCR beta chain emerged from a study of T cells in women clearing cervical HPV infection. Study-level background: Women with histologically confirmed HPV16-related CIN3 or worse, 2 with invasive cancer, served as cases.

As for this clone: Its cognate antigen is unknown. The CDR3 end is not reached by the read, which stops 3 residues before it; the germline J gene fills it in.

The V gene's germline CDR1 is SQVTM and CDR2 ANQGSEA. This CDR3 region has 17 residues. Study-wide results and limits: Each sample's T-cell count was unknown, possibly confounding richness. A classifier using richness and V gene abundances reached an AUC of 0.7 to 0.9.

Assay: immunoSEQ multiplex PCR; the TCRdb copy retains only in-frame clones and omits some. The sample's table shows approximately 26,000 clones. This clonotype was sampled from a woman between 18 and 75 years old with a cervical HPV16 infection that either progressed to CIN3+ or cleared (not recorded which). The sequenced material came from blood buffy coat. This chain joins TRBV29-1 and TRBJ1-2, with 7 bases aligning to TRBD1. CDR3 DNA (partial): TGCAGCGTTGAAGGGAACCCTTCGACAGGGACCAGGGGCGGC. This translates into CSVEGNPSTGTRGG. The CDR3 in full is CSVEGNPSTGTRGGYTF.